Listed here are 16 T cell receptor beta chains from one sample, sequenced in a study of post-analysis software for immune sequencing data. Their antigens remain unidentified. cDNA libraries of TCR beta carried unique molecular identifiers. TCRdb reanalysed the PCR reads using MiXCR and keeps one entry per CDR3 protein. The table lists 650,000 to 900,000 distinct CDR3 sequences, 46% of them singletons, with roughly 4.9% in the top ten. Findings and limits, study-wide: Roughly five TRBV segments were significantly more frequent in patients than in controls. TRBV5-6, TRBV5-1 and TRBV20-1 were among these segments.

Sequenced material: blood. Source of these receptors: a girl aged 5-17 years with multiple sclerosis.

J is TRBJ2-1 and V is TRBV3-1; possibly TRBD1 or TRBD2 for D (7 bases each). This CDR3 has 16 amino acids. Trimming cost V 4 bases and J 9 bases, with 22 bases left between them. CDR1 is LGHDT and CDR2 is YNNKEL in the germline V gene (reference sequence). The CDR3 loop is CASSRLLRGTMGEQFF. CDR3 DNA: TGTGCCAGCAGCCGCCTCCTCAGGGGGACTATGGGTGAGCAGTTCTTC.

Only a few counts were recorded for this clonotype. The chain recombines TRBV20-1 with TRBJ2-3; D possibly corresponds to TRBD2 (6 bases). Germline lookup yields CDR1 DFQATT and CDR2 SNEGSKA (reference sequence). CDR3 length equals 14 residues. The germline V and J ends were trimmed by 5 bases and 4 bases, with 16 bases remaining between them. The CDR3: CSAPTSHGSDTQYF. The CDR3 DNA reads as TGCAGTGCTCCTACTAGCCACGGATCAGATACGCAGTATTTT.

The chain couples TRBV6-1 to TRBJ1-2; no clear D. Deletions cut 3 bases from V and 8 bases from J, with 7 bases between. The CDR3 loop spans 11 amino acids. The germline V gene encodes CDR1 MNHNS and CDR2 SASEGT. CDR3: CASSDLQGYTF. The CDR3 bases are TGTGCCAGCAGTGACCTACAGGGCTACACCTTC.

CDR3: CASRDRAWGYTF. CDR3 DNA: TGTGCCAGCAGGGACAGGGCCTGGGGCTACACCTTC. The chain joins TRBV6-5 to TRBJ1-2; 8 positions agree with TRBD1. This CDR3 is built from 12 residues. Germline V lookup: CDR1 MNHEY, CDR2 SVGAGI. V gave up 6 bases and J gave up 8 bases; unmatched junction bases: 5.

This CDR3 is CASSLAGTSANNEQFF. The CDR3 nucleotides are TGTGCCAGCAGCTTAGCGGGGACTAGCGCAAACAATGAGCAGTTCTTC. The V and J genes are TRBV7-2 and TRBJ2-1; 10 nucleotides agree with TRBD2. J gave up 5 bases and V 0 bases, and 4 bases lay outside the gene matches. The CDR3 is made up of 16 amino acids. The V gene's germline CDR1 is SGHTA and CDR2 FQGNSA.

V and J are TRBV3-1 and TRBJ2-5; possible D gene TRBD1, 5 bases. V was pared by 5 bases and J by 11 bases, with 18 bases between. Germline CDR1 is LGHDT and CDR2 is YNNKEL (reference sequence). The CDR3 sequence is 13 residues long. CDR3 in DNA: TGTGCCAGCAGCGATAGTCAGGGTATGGAGCAGTACTTC. This translates into CASSDSQGMEQYF.

This chain uses TRBV29-1 with TRBJ1-1, with 7 bases identical to TRBD1. CDR3 size: 14 residues. The V and J ends lost 7 bases and 7 bases, in that order; junction bases with no gene match: 15. Germline V gene data show CDR1 as SQVTM and CDR2 as ANQGSEA. CDR3 residues: CSAPLTGSPLEAFF. The DNA for the CDR3 is TGCAGCGCACCTTTGACAGGGTCCCCCCTTGAAGCTTTCTTT.

The chain employs TRBV15 and TRBJ2-4, with D perhaps being TRBD1 or TRBD2 (5 bases each). The CDR3 is 15 amino acids. V dropped 0 bases and J dropped 9 bases, with 15 bases sitting between them. Germline assignment: CDR1 LNHNV and CDR2 YYDKDF (reference sequence). The CDR3 region is CATSRERNFGTIQYF. DNA of the CDR3: TGTGCCACCAGCAGAGAGCGGAATTTCGGGACCATTCAGTACTTC. Together with reference TRBV15 and TRBJ2-4, the CDR3 gives the full variable domain: DAMVIQNPRYQVTQFGKPVTLSCSQTLNHNVMYWYQQKSSQAPKLLFHYYDKDFNNEADTPDNFQSRRPNTSFCFLDIRSPGLGDTAMYLCATSRERNFGTIQYFGAGTRLSVL.

The sample holds a few counts of this clonotype. This chain uses TRBV5-5 with TRBJ1-2; D gene uncertain. The CDR3 sequence is 15 residues long. Trimming took 0 bases from V and 4 from J, leaving 13 bases between them. CDR1 and CDR2 from the germline V gene are SGHKS and YYEKEE (reference sequence). The CDR3 spells CASSLADDLGYGYTF. The CDR3 DNA reads as TGTGCCAGCAGCTTGGCTGACGACCTGGGCTATGGCTACACCTTC. The full variable domain, its missing parts supplied by reference TRBV5-5 and TRBJ1-2, is DAGVTQSPTHLIKTRGQQVTLRCSPISGHKSVSWYQQVLGQGPQFIFQYYEKEERGRGNFPDRFSARQFPNYSSELNVNALLLGDSALYLCASSLADDLGYGYTFGSGTRLTVV.

The chain recombines TRBV21-1 with TRBJ1-5; TRBD1, the D gene given by the table, was not confirmed from the DNA. TRBV21-1 constitutes a pseudogene. The CDR3 is 16 residues long. This CDR3 is CASTRQGIEIDQPQHF. CDR3 DNA sequence: TGTGCCAGCACCCGACAGGGAATTGAGATTGATCAGCCCCAGCATTTT.

This clonotype was seen a handful of times. The V gene is TRBV9, the J gene TRBJ1-1; D is ambiguous. Germline loops: CDR1 SGDLS, CDR2 YYNGEE. V was trimmed by 0 bases and J by 0 bases, leaving 6 bases between them. The CDR3 sequence is 14 residues long. The CDR3 sequence is CASSVEAVNTEAFF. CDR3 nucleotides: TGTGCCAGCAGCGTAGAGGCGGTGAACACTGAAGCTTTCTTT.

This chain's CDR3 is CASSVVGGLADEQFF. CDR3 nucleotides: TGTGCCAGCAGCGTAGTAGGGGGACTAGCCGATGAGCAGTTCTTC. The chain has TRBV9 and TRBJ2-1; 9 bases fit TRBD2. After removal of 0 bases from V and 8 bases from J, the junction contained 6 bases not matched to a gene. CDR3 size: 15 residues. CDR1 is SGDLS and CDR2 is YYNGEE in the germline V gene.

The rearrangement uses TRBV29-1 and TRBJ2-7; no firm D call. Germline CDR1 reads SQVTM; CDR2 reads ANQGSEA. The V end lost 0 bases, the J end lost 7 bases, and 13 bases lay between the germline ends. The CDR3 loop spans 13 amino acids. This CDR3 is CSVEDTLYNEQYF. CDR3 coding DNA: TGCAGCGTTGAAGACACACTCTACAATGAGCAGTACTTC.

The V gene is TRBV15, the J gene TRBJ1-5; a possible D gene is TRBD1 (6 bases). V lost 3 bases, J lost 0 bases, and 18 bases lay in between. The CDR3 consists of 18 residues. Germline-derived CDR1 and CDR2 are LNHNV and YYDKDF (reference sequence). Here the CDR3 DNA reads TGTGCCACCAGCAGTCTGGGGGCGGCAGATCATAGCAATCAGCCCCAGCATTTT. Its protein is CATSSLGAADHSNQPQHF.

The chain couples TRBV9 to TRBJ2-3, with D perhaps TRBD1 or TRBD2 (6 bases each). The germline V gene encodes CDR1 SGDLS and CDR2 YYNGEE. Between the trimmed V and J ends, which lost 0 bases and 2 bases, there was a span of 10 bases. CDR3 length equals 15 residues. The CDR3 loop is CASSVAGGHTDTQYF. The CDR3 DNA follows: TGTGCCAGCAGCGTAGCCGGGGGACACACAGATACGCAGTATTTT.

There are a few counts of this clonotype. The J gene is TRBJ1-2, the V gene TRBV7-2, with D possibly TRBD1 on 6 matching bases. Germline-derived CDR1 and CDR2 are SGHTA and FQGNSA. This CDR3 spans 13 amino acids. Trimming took off 5 bases at V and 5 bases at J, with 12 bases between the two ends. The DNA of the CDR3 is TGTGCCAGCAGCACTCCCGGACAGTATGGCTACACCTTC. It specifies CASSTPGQYGYTF.